This entry features one TCR beta chain sequence. Its recognized antigen is unknown. No much larger clone exists at a distance of one base, and base qualities are not known. Libraries were constructed by the immunoSEQ multiplex PCR assay. For the multiplex PCR, a mixture combining 60 forward primers for TCR Vbeta segments and 13 reverse primers for TCR Jbeta segments was used. The CDR3 region of rearranged TCR beta genes was amplified from genomic DNA by a multiplex PCR assay. The amplified TCR beta libraries were sequenced on the Illumina HiSeq System as 87-base-pair reads. The source study handled its data this way. A later analysis counted tens of millions of unique TCR beta chains across the roughly 700 repertoires, and roughly 10 million of these chains were shared by at least two donors. A nearest-neighbor algorithm error-corrected the raw reads and collapsed the reads into unique sequences, merging closely related sequences to remove PCR and sequencing errors. V, D and J gene segments were assigned by aligning CDR3 sequences to IMGT reference sequences. For a sequence to be retained, a match of at least six nucleotides was required to both a V gene segment and a J gene segment. Rearrangements were called productive when the CDR3 lacked stop codons and stayed in frame with V and J; all others were non-productive. CDR3 was defined according to IMGT convention as the region running from the second conserved V-encoded cysteine to the conserved J-encoded phenylalanine. Sequences without an unambiguous match to a single V gene segment were excluded from the earlier analysis of approximately 560 of the donors. In an earlier analysis of a few hundred of the donors, V segments were called functional above 56.7% productive rearrangements and were called segregating when the between-donor standard deviation exceeded 5%. To diagnose cytomegalovirus status from the catalog of TCR beta chain sequences, a statistical classification framework was built. In a later analysis, V and J genes were assigned by comparing TCR nucleotide sequences against IMGT/GENE-DB human TR gene sequences. A later analysis assigned CDR3 sequences and most-parsimonious VDJ recombination scenarios with the TCRdist pipeline. In a later analysis, each TCR beta chain was defined by its CDR3 amino acid sequence together with its V-gene family, and reads lacking a unique V-gene family were excluded. A later analysis removed 550 to 700 highly shared, low-generation-probability nucleotide sequences to deal with suspected cross-contamination and a sequencing artifact. In a later analysis, a clonal expansion index was calculated for each public chain from normalized within-repertoire ranks of inferred template counts. In a later analysis, generation probabilities were computed using a VDJ recombination model fitted to out-of-frame rearrangements, and the results were checked against IGoR. A later analysis scored TCR-TCR, TCR-HLA and TCR-CMV co-occurrence with hypergeometric tests, applying a repertoire-size bias correction to TCR pairs. False discovery rates were estimated in a later analysis by permuting HLA or CMV assignments 20 times. A later analysis grouped co-occurring TCRs with DBSCAN, adding TCRdist sequence similarity when clustering within HLA-allele-positive subsets. Repertoires with fewer than 30,000 or more than 120,000 public chains, plus five repertoires with anomalous nucleotide sharing, were excluded from co-occurrence clustering. TCRdb retrieved this table from immuneACCESS and kept in-frame rearrangements only. Not all clones are present; in checked studies, unresolved V genes account for under half, and no reason is known for the remainder. The V and J calls and clone size come from that table; D and trimming were worked out from the DNA. The sample contains 50,000 or so clones, roughly 53% of them found a single time. Approximately 12% of the sample comes from the top ten.

The V end gives up 4 bases and the J end 1 base, leaving 6 bases in the junction not matched to a gene. For CDR1 and CDR2, the germline V gene lists SGHTA and FQGTGA. Reading from cysteine to phenylalanine, the CDR3 counts 15 amino acids. Here the CDR3 DNA is all that survives: 45 bases in frame from base 1. In total, approximately 690 healthy bone marrow donors made up the cohort. Cohort members were all nominally healthy when sampled, although unrecorded immune exposures were likely present. CMV serostatus was positive for 289 and negative for 352 of the 666 cohort members, and was not recorded for this donor. Every donor gave a peripheral blood sample, and the peripheral blood mononuclear cells from that sample were used for TCR beta sequencing. The Qiagen DNeasy Blood Extraction Kit was used to extract genomic DNA from the blood cell samples. The entry originates in a study of cytomegalovirus exposure and HLA in healthy donors (dated by TCRdb to the late 2010s). Context from the whole study: In an earlier analysis of several hundred of the donors, 276 Gb of sequence data and 90 million to 130 million unique TCR beta sequences from 150 million to 200 million T cells were reported. On average, roughly 240,000 unique TCR beta nucleotide sequences were sequenced per donor among roughly 430 genotyped donors of the cohort, with roughly 18% of those sequences being non-productive. High-throughput TCR immunosequencing, statistical association of individual TCRs with disease status, and machine learning were combined to predict cytomegalovirus infection status. In addition to the first cohort of approximately 650 subjects, a separate validation cohort of 120 different subjects was used. The number of typed donors differed by locus: about 629-640 for A, B, C, DRB1 and DQB1; about 520 for DQA1; approximately 600 for DPA1; and about 450 for DPB1. To study patterns of TCR occurrence, a later analysis re-analyzed previously published TCR beta repertoires from 700 or so donors and added high-resolution HLA genotyping. The T cell repertoires of 670 or so subjects were profiled by immunosequencing and related to cytomegalovirus serostatus. Roughly 5 DR-DQ haplotypes were treated as single units for association and clustering because of strong linkage in the cohort. The study was designed to test whether signatures of past pathogen exposure could be identified by cataloging public T cell receptors. In an earlier analysis of roughly 540 of the donors, high-throughput TCR beta sequencing was used to judge whether each TCR beta V gene segment behaved as functional or pseudogenic. An early release that covered several hundred HLA-typed donors contained approximately 300 gigabases of sequencing data and about 93 million unique TCR sequences. In the later analysis, no new phenotypic data were used to find candidate immune exposures; instead, reliance was placed on TCR beta sequences and their occurrence across donors. Both class I and class II loci were covered by HLA typing, at four-digit resolution. Donor age, sex, ethnicity and CMV serostatus were compiled alongside the repertoire data. A later genetic analysis took genome-wide SNP genotypes for about 65% of the roughly 670 donors and used that subset as a discovery cohort. Every discovery cohort repertoire had been produced on one sequencing platform. Of the roughly 410 genotyped donors, 65% to 90% were placed in the genetic ancestry cluster associated with self-reported Caucasian donors.

What the research found in general, with its limitations: A later analysis found that HLA-associated TCR beta chains were more clonally expanded and had lower generation probabilities than equally common non-associated chains. The study listed 150 to 200 TCR beta chains as associated with cytomegalovirus. Because some donors lacked HLA typing at each locus, the association tests relied only on the typed subset. It was suggested by the authors that the approach could potentially be generalized to other disease states and immunological phenotypes. A group of highly shared sequence variants was considered likely to be a technical artifact of the sequencing pipeline. In a later analysis, the rate of TCR association differed among HLA loci, with DRB1 alleles having the most associated TCRs and HLA-C alleles having the fewest. For the cohort, immune exposure information was limited to CMV serostatus. A later analysis reported that several top co-occurrence clusters appeared linked to parvovirus B19, influenza, CMV and Epstein-Barr virus. Only TCR beta chains were sequenced in this cohort, and the absence of alpha or paired-chain data limited detectable features. When HLA alleles, especially DR and DQ, strongly co-occurred, TCR associations were difficult to assign to individual alleles. In vitro tests confirmed that a few of the cytomegalovirus-associated TCR beta chains recognize cytomegalovirus antigens. In an earlier analysis of some 500 of the donors, most TCR beta V segments were observed in productive rearrangements about 87% or about 30% of the time, broadly matching IMGT annotations. Across donors, most TCR sequences were observed very rarely, whereas some public TCRs were present in many individuals. At a false discovery rate of 0.05, a later analysis linked some 17,000 TCR beta sequences to specific HLA alleles. Cytomegalovirus status was reported to be diagnosed by the classifier with high specificity and sensitivity in both the original and validation cohorts. A later analysis found that most CMV-associated TCR beta chains appeared HLA-restricted, with HLA associations seemingly driven largely by CMV exposure. Compared with the approximately 600-donor mean, donors in an Asian-associated ancestry cluster had fewer N-insertions in productive TCRs, according to a later genetic analysis. Some IMGT-functional V segments, including TRBV6-2 and TRBV6-3, could not be told apart with the 87-base-pair reads, so those segments were excluded. In a later genetic analysis, a missense DCLRE1C variant was associated with V-gene and J-gene trimming of TCR beta chains, and the association was replicated in an independent cohort. The presence/absence analyses assumed that sequencing depth was roughly uniform across donors, and that assumption may not be true. Linkage disequilibrium might explain the correlated functional status among segregating V segments, but an unknown experimental factor could not be excluded. A further reported finding was that TCR beta sequences accurately predicted the HLA-A and HLA-B alleles for most subjects in the first cohort. Approximately 16 rarely observed V segments, including chromosome 9 orphons, were excluded from the earlier analysis of about 610 of the donors because counts were too low.

The sample consisted of PBMCs. The chain joins TRBV7-3 to TRBJ2-5; 7 central bases correspond to TRBD2. This receptor was taken from a human donor in good health. CDR3 loop: CASSSRLAAQETQYF. In nucleotide form, the sequence is TGTGCCAGCAGCTCGCGGCTAGCGGCCCAAGAGACCCAGTACTTC.